These T cell receptor beta chains were read from a single sample in a study of OX40 agonist ivuxolimab in advanced cancers. Sequenced by immunoSEQ multiplex PCR; TCRdb stores in-frame clones only, minus some. The sample has tens of thousands of clones; more than 70% are singletons. The source material was CD4+ or CD8+ T cells sorted from blood, sampled in a trial of the OX40 agonist ivuxolimab. These TCRs come from an adult with an advanced solid tumor such as melanoma, head and neck, liver or kidney cancer. Each CDR3 is given with its conserved first and last residue. The D gene is left open where the match is weak. Expanded clones are given a class, and other clones once, few, many or no size at all.

cdr3_aa | cdr3_nt | j_call | clone_size | d_call | v_call
CSVELIRDRGSFKGQFF | TGCAGCGTTGAACTGATTCGGGACAGGGGTTCTTTTAAGGGGCAGTTCTTC | TRBJ2-1 | once | TRBD1 | TRBV29-1
CASSLWGSSYEQYF | TGTGCCAGCAGCTTGTGGGGGAGTTCCTACGAGCAGTACTTC | TRBJ2-7 | - | - | TRBV5-4
CASSLSTKQETQYF | TGTGCCAGCAGTTTATCAACTAAACAAGAGACCCAGTACTTC | TRBJ2-5 | - | - | TRBV27
CASQLHRSLHGVTSTDTQYF | TGTGCCAGCCAGCTTCATCGGTCGCTTCATGGGGTTACTAGCACAGATACGCAGTATTTT | TRBJ2-3 | - | - | TRBV12-1
CASSAPVAGGRNEQFF | TGTGCCAGCAGCGCGCCCGTAGCGGGGGGGCGGAATGAGCAGTTCTTC | TRBJ2-1 | - | TRBD2 | TRBV9
CASSIGQGDGYTF | TGTGCCAGTAGTATTGGACAGGGTGATGGCTACACCTTC | TRBJ1-2 | few | TRBD1 | TRBV19
CASSATGPPADIQYF | TGTGCCAGCAGCGCAACGGGACCCCCCGCGGACATTCAGTACTTC | TRBJ2-4 | - | - | TRBV9
CASSLGPWAGNEQFF | TGTGCCAGCAGCTTAGGGCCGTGGGCGGGGAATGAGCAGTTCTTC | TRBJ2-1 | many | - | TRBV7-9
CASSYWPGLNTEAFF | TGTGCCAGCAGTTACTGGCCGGGGCTGAACACTGAAGCTTTCTTT | TRBJ1-1 | - | - | TRBV6-5
CATSRVGQGAANYGYTF | TGTGCCACCAGCAGAGTAGGACAGGGGGCTGCTAACTATGGCTACACCTTC | TRBJ1-2 | - | TRBD1 | TRBV15
CASSPSLSTYEQYF | TGTGCCAGCAGCCCGTCCCTAAGCACCTACGAGCAGTACTTC | TRBJ2-7 | - | - | TRBV5-4
CAWDLAGNMETQYF | TGTGCCTGGGATCTGGCAGGGAATATGGAGACCCAGTACTTC | TRBJ2-5 | - | - | TRBV30
CASSTLPGEAFF | TGTGCCAGTAGTACCCTGCCAGGTGAAGCTTTCTTT | TRBJ1-1 | - | - | TRBV19
CASSQAGSSYNEQFF | TGCGCCAGCAGCCAAGCAGGAAGCTCCTACAATGAGCAGTTCTTC | TRBJ2-1 | - | - | TRBV4-1
CASSVATSYNEQFF | TGTGCCAGCAGCGTAGCGACTTCATACAATGAGCAGTTCTTC | TRBJ2-1 | once | - | TRBV9
CASSSFPTDTQYF | TGCGCCAGCAGTTCCTTCCCCACAGATACGCAGTATTTT | TRBJ2-3 | - | - | TRBV5-1
CASRTGEWEETQYF | TGTGCCAGCAGGACAGGGGAGTGGGAAGAGACCCAGTACTTC | TRBJ2-5 | - | - | TRBV21-1
CASSSDRERRQPQHF | TGTGCCAGCAGCTCTGACAGGGAACGGAGACAGCCCCAGCATTTT | TRBJ1-5 | once | TRBD1 | TRBV7-9
CASSPPSQETQYF | TGTGCCAGCTCACCGCCCAGTCAAGAGACCCAGTACTTC | TRBJ2-5 | - | - | TRBV18
CASSLVDSNQPQHF | TGTGCCAGCAGCTTGGTGGACAGCAATCAGCCCCAGCATTTT | TRBJ1-5 | - | - | TRBV5-5
CASSSEWGALYEQFF | TGTGCCAGCAGTTCAGAGTGGGGGGCGCTTTATGAGCAGTTCTTC | TRBJ2-1 | once | - | TRBV6-5
CASRWGELSYEQYF | TGTGCCAGCAGATGGGGGGAGCTCTCCTACGAGCAGTACTTC | TRBJ2-7 | - | - | TRBV27
CASSFRDTQYF | TGTGCCAGCAGTTTCAGGGATACGCAGTATTTT | TRBJ2-3 | - | - | TRBV27
CASSKGNQPQHF | TGTGCCAGCAGTAAAGGCAATCAGCCCCAGCATTTT | TRBJ1-5 | - | - | TRBV6-4
CASSYTTVDYTF | TGTGCCAGCAGTTACACGACAGTTGACTACACCTTC | TRBJ1-2 | - | - | TRBV6-5
CASTSEIGTQYF | TGTGCCAGTACCTCTGAGATTGGTACGCAGTATTTT | TRBJ2-3 | - | - | TRBV19
CASSQDPSGTGSYEQYF | TGCGCCAGCAGCCAAGACCCCTCCGGGACAGGCAGCTACGAGCAGTACTTC | TRBJ2-7 | - | TRBD1 | TRBV4-3
CASSLARGARTEAFF | TGTGCCAGCAGCTTGGCCAGGGGGGCGAGGACTGAAGCTTTCTTT | TRBJ1-1 | - | TRBD1 | TRBV5-6
CASSQDSRTGEETQYF | TGTGCCAGCAGCCAAGATTCTAGGACCGGGGAAGAGACCCAGTACTTC | TRBJ2-5 | - | - | TRBV4-2
CSVETGGAETQYF | TGCAGCGTCGAGACAGGGGGCGCCGAGACCCAGTACTTC | TRBJ2-5 | - | TRBD1 | TRBV29-1
CASSIKEPQSRANVLTF | TGCGCCAGCAGCATTAAGGAACCACAAAGTCGGGCCAACGTCCTGACTTTC | TRBJ2-6 | once | - | TRBV4-1
CASSGTPEGGRISTDTQYF | TGTGCCAGCAGCGGTACCCCCGAGGGGGGGCGGATTAGCACAGATACGCAGTATTTT | TRBJ2-3 | once | - | TRBV9
CASSVELAAYNEQFF | TGTGCCAGCAGCGTAGAACTAGCGGCCTACAATGAGCAGTTCTTC | TRBJ2-1 | - | TRBD2 | TRBV9
CASSLVTSGSEQFF | TGTGCCAGCAGCTTAGTGACTAGCGGGAGTGAGCAGTTCTTC | TRBJ2-1 | - | TRBD2 | TRBV11-2
CASSGGSYSYEQYF | TGTGCCAGTAGTGGGGGATCCTATTCCTACGAGCAGTACTTC | TRBJ2-7 | - | - | TRBV19
CASSLGFQPYNEQFF | TGTGCCAGCAGTTTAGGCTTCCAACCTTACAATGAGCAGTTCTTC | TRBJ2-1 | - | - | TRBV27
CASSLAGTRNEQYF | TGTGCCAGCAGCTTGGCGGGGACGCGTAACGAGCAGTACTTC | TRBJ2-7 | - | - | TRBV5-6
CASSYGTGTSPLHF | TGTGCCAGTAGTTATGGGACAGGGACTTCACCCCTCCACTTT | TRBJ1-6 | - | TRBD1 | TRBV19
CASGPEPRDEQYF | TGTGCCAGCGGACCAGAACCCAGGGACGAGCAGTACTTC | TRBJ2-7 | - | - | TRBV5-4
CASSIHIGNPNTGELFF | TGTGCCAGCAGCATACACATAGGTAACCCGAACACCGGGGAGCTGTTTTTT | TRBJ2-2 | - | - | TRBV9
CAWTTGAGYNEQFF | TGTGCCTGGACTACTGGCGCCGGCTACAATGAGCAGTTCTTC | TRBJ2-1 | - | - | TRBV30
CASSLGGNFYNEQFF | TGTGCCAGCAGCTTGGGGGGCAACTTCTACAATGAGCAGTTCTTC | TRBJ2-1 | once | - | TRBV5-6
CASSIRGTTYEQYF | TGTGCCAGTAGTATACGGGGTACTACCTACGAGCAGTACTTC | TRBJ2-7 | - | - | TRBV19
CASSINWEQTEAFF | TGTGCCAGTAGTATAAACTGGGAGCAGACTGAAGCTTTCTTT | TRBJ1-1 | - | - | TRBV19
CASSQLAGGPTDTQYF | TGTGCCAGTAGTCAACTAGCGGGGGGGCCCACAGATACGCAGTATTTT | TRBJ2-3 | - | TRBD2 | TRBV19
CASSVGPPEQFF | TGTGCCAGCAGCGTAGGACCCCCTGAGCAGTTCTTC | TRBJ2-1 | - | - | TRBV7-9
CASSVVPGPKEAFF | TGTGCCAGCAGCGTAGTGCCCGGGCCGAAGGAAGCTTTCTTT | TRBJ1-1 | - | - | TRBV9
CASTPLGPGEAFF | TGTGCCAGCACCCCTCTAGGACCTGGCGAAGCTTTCTTT | TRBJ1-1 | - | - | TRBV11-2
CASSQAGRHTEAFF | TGTGCCAGCAGCCAAGCGGGACGGCACACTGAAGCTTTCTTT | TRBJ1-1 | - | - | TRBV6-6